This TCR beta chain appears in the sequencing data of a study of cytomegalovirus exposure and HLA in healthy donors. Study observations and caveats: Near-uniform donor sequencing depth was presumed by presence/absence analyses.

The PCR had 60 Vbeta and 13 Jbeta primers. The table came from immunoSEQ multiplex PCR; TCRdb's copy has only in-frame clones and leaves some out. The top ten hold 3.5% to 4% of the sample, which has 250,000 to 350,000 clones, approximately 90% seen once. Unmatched junction bases numbered 14, after V lost 7 bases and J lost 3 bases. Germline CDR1 reads LNHDA; CDR2 reads SQIVND (reference sequence). The CDR3 runs to 17 residues. On this clone: What it binds is unknown.

This receptor was identified in a man aged 35 to 55 in good health and CMV-seropositive. The rearrangement links TRBV19 to TRBJ2-3, with 9 bases lining up with TRBD1. The sample consisted of PBMCs. CDR3 DNA sequence: TGTGCCAGTACCGGAGTGGGGGGACAGGGTCAAACAGATACGCAGTATTTT. The encoded protein is CASTGVGGQGQTDTQYF.